The 15 T cell receptor beta chains reported below all come from one sample, sequenced in a study of post-analysis software for immune sequencing data. Findings of the study overall: TRBV5-6, TRBV5-1 and TRBV20-1 belonged to a set of roughly five TRBV segments that were more frequent in patients than controls.

Unique molecular identifiers featured in each of the TCR beta cDNA libraries. TCRdb re-analysed the PCR reads in MiXCR, keeping a single row per CDR3 protein. The table has roughly 430,000 distinct CDR3 sequences, about 39% seen once. Their antigens remain unidentified. Sample: blood. The receptors were sampled from a girl aged 2 to 10 with multiple sclerosis.

This clonotype was detected only a few times. The chain couples TRBV20-1 to TRBJ1-2, with 7 bases aligning to TRBD1. Germline V gene lookup returns CDR1 DFQATT and CDR2 SNEGSKA (reference sequence). The CDR3 sequence is 12 residues long. After removal of 3 bases from V and 7 bases from J, the junction contained 5 bases not matched to a gene. The CDR3 reads CSARAGTVGYTF. DNA of the CDR3: TGCAGTGCTAGGGCCGGGACAGTTGGCTACACCTTC.

The rearrangement links TRBV5-1 to TRBJ2-1; D gene ambiguous. V lost 1 base to trimming and J lost 0 bases, with 8 bases between them. The CDR3 runs to 15 residues. Germline CDR1 reads SGHRS; CDR2 reads YFSETQ. The CDR3 here is CASSLRASSYNEQFF. In nucleotides, the CDR3 is TGCGCCAGCAGCTTGAGGGCCAGCTCCTACAATGAGCAGTTCTTC. Full variable domain (rest looked up from reference TRBV5-1 and TRBJ2-1): KAGVTQTPRYLIKTRGQQVTLSCSPISGHRSVSWYQQTPGQGLQFLFEYFSETQRNKGNFPGRFSGRQFSNSRSEMNVSTLELGDSALYLCASSLRASSYNEQFFGPGTRLTVL.

The CDR3 nucleotides read TGCAGTGCTTTTCCGGGAGGGGATAATTTCTACGAGCAGTACTTC. Translating gives CSAFPGGDNFYEQYF. The rearrangement links TRBV20-1 to TRBJ2-7, with 8 bases that match TRBD2. CDR3 length: 15 residues. The germline V gene encodes CDR1 DFQATT and CDR2 SNEGSKA (reference sequence). After removal of 5 bases from V and 3 bases from J, the junction contained 12 bases not matched to a gene.

V usage is TRBV27 and J usage is TRBJ2-5; 8 bases are a match to TRBD2. V lost 2 bases, J lost 11 bases, and 10 bases stayed unmatched. CDR1 and CDR2 (germline): MNHEY, SMNVEV (reference sequence). This CDR3 is 14 amino acids long. DNA for the CDR3: TGTGCCAGCAGTTTAGCGGGAGGATGGGGTGAGCAGTACTTC. It specifies CASSLAGGWGEQYF.

This chain joins TRBV5-1 and TRBJ2-3; maybe TRBD2 (5 bases). The V gene lost 4 bases and the J gene lost 2 bases, with 11 bases spanning the gap. This CDR3 has 14 residues. Germline CDR1 reads SGHRS; CDR2 reads YFSETQ. The chain's CDR3 is CASSPWGVTDTQYF. For the CDR3, the DNA is TGCGCCAGCAGCCCCTGGGGAGTCACAGATACGCAGTATTTT.

The chain is built from TRBV5-1 and TRBJ1-4, with D unresolved. V lost 4 bases and J 4 bases, leaving 8 bases between the germline ends. Germline V lookup: CDR1 SGHRS, CDR2 YFSETQ. This CDR3 has 13 amino acids. The CDR3 nucleotides are TGCGCCAGCAGCCCGTATTATAATGAAAAACTGTTTTTT. Translated, it gives CASSPYYNEKLFF.

This chain links TRBV24-1 with TRBJ2-1, with 9 positions matching TRBD2. The length of the CDR3 is 17 residues. V lost 5 bases and J lost 8; bases outside the gene matches: 15. Per germline, CDR1 KGHDR and CDR2 SFDVKD. CDR3 nucleotide sequence: TGTGCCACCAGTGGGCTATCTAGCGGGAAACTTCGCTATGAGCAGTTCTTC. Protein sequence: CATSGLSSGKLRYEQFF.

V and J are TRBV6-5 and TRBJ2-7; weak D call: TRBD2 (6 bases). CDR3 length: 12 amino acids. Germline CDR1 is MNHEY and CDR2 is SVGAGI. Trimming took 6 bases from V and 7 from J, leaving 13 bases between them. The CDR3 here is CASSGGYNEQYF. The CDR3 DNA sequence: TGTGCCAGCAGCGGGGGTTACAATGAGCAGTACTTC.

This clonotype was seen a few times. The chain is built from TRBV5-1 and TRBJ2-7, with TRBD1 matching over 8 bases. The CDR3 is 15 residues long. Germline V gene data show CDR1 as SGHRS and CDR2 as YFSETQ. Trimming removed 0 bases from V and 3 bases from J; junction bases left unmatched: 5. The CDR3 sequence: CASSLGQGLDYEQYF. The CDR3 DNA reads as TGCGCCAGCAGCTTGGGACAGGGGCTCGACTACGAGCAGTACTTC. Full variable domain (remainder filled in from reference TRBV5-1 and TRBJ2-7): KAGVTQTPRYLIKTRGQQVTLSCSPISGHRSVSWYQQTPGQGLQFLFEYFSETQRNKGNFPGRFSGRQFSNSRSEMNVSTLELGDSALYLCASSLGQGLDYEQYFGPGTRLTVT.

This clonotype showed up just a few times. The chain carries TRBV12-3 or TRBV12-4 and TRBJ2-7; tentatively, D is TRBD1 or TRBD2 (5 bases each). This CDR3 has 14 amino acids. Trimming removed 4 bases from V and 6 bases from J, with 16 bases in between. The CDR3 DNA sequence: TGTGCCAGCAGTTCCTCGGGCAGGGCGGGCGAGCAGTACTTC. Protein sequence: CASSSSGRAGEQYF.

The chain links TRBV4-1 to TRBJ2-1; 10 bases fit TRBD2. The CDR3 spans 20 residues. V was clipped by 0 bases and J by 4 bases; unmatched bases: 15. Germline V gives CDR1 MGHRA, CDR2 YSYEKL. The CDR3 bases are TGCGCCAGCAGCCAAGAAGGGGGCCTAGCGGGAGAGGGTTTGTACAATGAGCAGTTCTTC. It codes for CASSQEGGLAGEGLYNEQFF.

This clonotype has only a few counts. The chain employs TRBV12-3 or TRBV12-4 and TRBJ2-1, with 9 bases that match TRBD1. The ends lost 3 bases at V and 0 bases at J; junction bases unmatched: 21. This CDR3 is built from 22 residues. The CDR3 nucleotides are TGTGCCAGCAGTTTGATCGAGATCTGGGACAGGGACTTGTATGGCTCCTACAATGAGCAGTTCTTC. Translated: CASSLIEIWDRDLYGSYNEQFF.

As regards this clonotype: At one end, the junction sequence differs from germline, possibly due to a read error. The chain is built from TRBV7-2 and TRBJ2-3; 8 bases align to TRBD2. CDR3 length: 18 residues. CDR1 and CDR2 from the germline V gene are SGHTA and FQGNSA. The CDR3 region is CARSLVGTSGSGSDTQYF. The DNA of the CDR3 is TGTGCCCGCAGCTTAGTAGGGACAAGCGGGAGTGGTTCAGATACGCAGTATTTT.

The sample holds a few counts of this clonotype. V gene TRBV12-3 or TRBV12-4 combines with J gene TRBJ1-6; tentatively, D is TRBD1 (5 bases). Trimming took off 4 bases at V and 7 bases at J, with 17 bases between the two ends. This CDR3 is built from 16 residues. CDR3 residues: CASSSPVGAGNSPLHF. The DNA of the CDR3 is TGTGCCAGCAGTTCCCCCGTTGGGGCTGGGAATTCACCCCTCCACTTT.

This clonotype was counted a few times. The chain combines TRBV15 with TRBJ2-5, with D maybe TRBD1 (5 bases). The J call may be mistaken, given a closer DNA end match to TRBJ2-7. CDR1 and CDR2 (germline): LNHNV, YYDKDF (reference sequence). The CDR3 extends over 17 amino acids. CDR3 DNA sequence: TGTGCCACCAGCGCGTTTTCGCCCCAGGGTAGGTCCTACGAGCAGTACTTC. Translating it yields CATSAFSPQGRSYEQYF.